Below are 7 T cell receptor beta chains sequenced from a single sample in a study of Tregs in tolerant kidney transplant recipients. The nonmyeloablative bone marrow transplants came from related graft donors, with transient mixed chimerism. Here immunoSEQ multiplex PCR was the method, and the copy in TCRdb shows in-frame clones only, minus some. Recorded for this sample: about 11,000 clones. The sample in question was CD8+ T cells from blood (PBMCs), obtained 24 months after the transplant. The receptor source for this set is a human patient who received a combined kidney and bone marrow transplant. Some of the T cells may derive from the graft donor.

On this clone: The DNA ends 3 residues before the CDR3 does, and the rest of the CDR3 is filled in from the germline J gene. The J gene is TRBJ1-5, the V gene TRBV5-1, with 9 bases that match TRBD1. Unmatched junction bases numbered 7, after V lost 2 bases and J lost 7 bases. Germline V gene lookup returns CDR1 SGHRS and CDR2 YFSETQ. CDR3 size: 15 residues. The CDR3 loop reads CASSFGTGLNQPQHF. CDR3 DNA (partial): TGCGCCAGCAGCTTCGGGACAGGGTTAAACCAGCCC. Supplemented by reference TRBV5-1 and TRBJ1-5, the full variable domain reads KAGVTQTPRYLIKTRGQQVTLSCSPISGHRSVSWYQQTPGQGLQFLFEYFSETQRNKGNFPGRFSGRQFSNSRSEMNVSTLELGDSALYLCASSFGTGLNQPQHFGDGTRLSIL.

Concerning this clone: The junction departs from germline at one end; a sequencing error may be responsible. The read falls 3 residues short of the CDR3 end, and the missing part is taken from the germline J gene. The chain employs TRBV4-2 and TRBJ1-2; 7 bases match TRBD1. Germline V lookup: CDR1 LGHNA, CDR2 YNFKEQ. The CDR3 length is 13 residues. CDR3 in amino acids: CASSQDRALGYTF. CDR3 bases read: TGCGCCAGCAGCCAAGACAGGGCTCTCGGC.

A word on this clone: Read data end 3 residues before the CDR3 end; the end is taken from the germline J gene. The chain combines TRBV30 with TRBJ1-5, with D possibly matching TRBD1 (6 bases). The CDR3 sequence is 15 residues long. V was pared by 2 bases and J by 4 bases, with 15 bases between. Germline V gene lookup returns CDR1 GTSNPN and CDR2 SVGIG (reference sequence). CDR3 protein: CAWSTMGQGNQPQHF. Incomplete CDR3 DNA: TGTGCCTGGAGTACCATGGGACAAGGGAATCAGCCC.

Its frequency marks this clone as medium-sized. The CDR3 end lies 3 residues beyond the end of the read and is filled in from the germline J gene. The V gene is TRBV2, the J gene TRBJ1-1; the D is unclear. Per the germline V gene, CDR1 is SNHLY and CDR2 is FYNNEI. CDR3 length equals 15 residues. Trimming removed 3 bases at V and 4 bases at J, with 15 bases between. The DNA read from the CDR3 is TGTGCCAGCAGTGATTTTATCGGGTTTCGCACTGAA. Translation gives CASSDFIGFRTE. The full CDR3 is CASSDFIGFRTEAFF.

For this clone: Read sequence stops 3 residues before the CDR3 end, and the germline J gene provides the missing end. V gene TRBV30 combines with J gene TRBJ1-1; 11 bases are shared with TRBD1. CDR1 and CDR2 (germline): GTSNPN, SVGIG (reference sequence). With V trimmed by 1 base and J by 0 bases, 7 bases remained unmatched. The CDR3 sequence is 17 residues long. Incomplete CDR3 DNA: TGTGCCTGGAGTGGGGACAGGGGGTTTGGTATGAACACTGAA. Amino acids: CAWSGDRGFGMNTE. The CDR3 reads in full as CAWSGDRGFGMNTEAFF.

The covered CDR3 bases are TGCGCCAGCAGCTTAGGGCTAGCGGTTACCTACAATGAG. This codes for CASSLGLAVTYNE. The CDR3 reads in full as CASSLGLAVTYNEQFF. This rearrangement joins TRBV5-1 to TRBJ2-1, with 7 bases aligning to TRBD2. With the read ending 3 residues before the CDR3 end, the germline J gene is used to fill in that end. CDR3 length: 16 amino acids. Trimming took 2 bases from V and 2 from J; bases not matched to a gene: 7. The V gene's germline CDR1 is SGHRS and CDR2 YFSETQ.

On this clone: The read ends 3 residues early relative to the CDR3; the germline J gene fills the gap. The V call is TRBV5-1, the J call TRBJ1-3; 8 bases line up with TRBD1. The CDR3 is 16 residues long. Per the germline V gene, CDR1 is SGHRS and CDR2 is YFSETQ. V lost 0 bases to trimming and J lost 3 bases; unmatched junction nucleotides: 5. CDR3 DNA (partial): TGCGCCAGCAGCTTGGGGCCGGACAGGGATGGAAACACC. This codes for CASSLGPDRDGNT. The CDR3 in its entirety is CASSLGPDRDGNTIYF.